Following are 5 T cell receptor beta chains from one sample sequenced in a study of T cell changes during pregnancy in multiple sclerosis. Some clones are missing from TCRdb's copy, which holds only in-frame ones; the method was immunoSEQ multiplex PCR. The sample has 40,000 to 50,000 clones; roughly 89% are singletons. The sample here was CD4+ T cells from peripheral blood mononuclear cells, taken in the first trimester of pregnancy. The receptors shown here come from a female donor with multiple sclerosis, enrolled in a pregnancy study.

As concerns this clone: One junction end disagrees with the germline gene, perhaps due to a read error. The J gene is TRBJ2-2, the V gene TRBV7-7, with 8 bases aligning to TRBD2. This CDR3 comprises 16 residues. Germline loops: CDR1 SSHAT, CDR2 FNYEAQ (reference sequence). This CDR3 reads CASSLDSGRASGELFF. CDR3 coding DNA: TGTGCTAGCAGCTTAGACTCCGGGAGGGCCTCCGGGGAGCTGTTTTTT. Based on the CDR3 plus reference TRBV7-7 and TRBJ2-2, the full variable domain is GAGVSQSPRYKVTKRGQDVTLRCDPISSHATLYWYQQALGQGPEFLTYFNYEAQPDKSGLPSDRFSAERPEGSISTLTIQRTEQRDSAMYRCASSLDSGRASGELFFGEGSRLTVL.

The V gene is TRBV6-5, the J gene TRBJ2-7; D remains unclear. Germline V lookup: CDR1 MNHEY, CDR2 SVGAGI. Between the trimmed V and J ends, which lost 7 bases and 6 bases, there was a span of 16 bases. This CDR3 contains 13 residues. The CDR3 sequence is CASTPTVFGEQYF. Here the CDR3 DNA reads TGTGCCAGCACCCCAACAGTATTCGGCGAGCAGTACTTC.

The chain joins TRBV6-5 to TRBJ2-5, with TRBD1 matching over 9 bases. CDR3 length equals 15 residues. Unmatched junction bases numbered 5, after V lost 2 bases and J lost 4 bases. Germline CDR1 reads MNHEY; CDR2 reads SVGAGI. In DNA, the CDR3 is TGTGCCAGCAGTTACCTGGGACAGGGCTTAGAGACCCAGTACTTC. It encodes CASSYLGQGLETQYF.

The chain combines TRBV25-1 with TRBJ2-7; weak D call: TRBD1 (6 bases). The germline V gene has CDR1 MGHDK and CDR2 SYGVNS. Trimming left V 1 base short and J 5 bases short, with 15 bases between. The CDR3 length is 15 residues. CDR3 DNA: TGTGCCAGCAGTGAATCCGGGACATCGGCGGACGAGCAGTACTTC. Its translation is CASSESGTSADEQYF.

V usage is TRBV9 and J usage is TRBJ1-2, with D unclear. Germline CDR1 reads SGDLS; CDR2 reads YYNGEE. This CDR3 comprises 14 residues. With 0 bases removed from V and 5 bases from J, the gap between germline ends came to 11 bases. CDR3 DNA sequence: TGTGCCAGCAGCGTAGCCCGGGAGTCTTATGGCTACACCTTC. This gives the protein CASSVARESYGYTF.